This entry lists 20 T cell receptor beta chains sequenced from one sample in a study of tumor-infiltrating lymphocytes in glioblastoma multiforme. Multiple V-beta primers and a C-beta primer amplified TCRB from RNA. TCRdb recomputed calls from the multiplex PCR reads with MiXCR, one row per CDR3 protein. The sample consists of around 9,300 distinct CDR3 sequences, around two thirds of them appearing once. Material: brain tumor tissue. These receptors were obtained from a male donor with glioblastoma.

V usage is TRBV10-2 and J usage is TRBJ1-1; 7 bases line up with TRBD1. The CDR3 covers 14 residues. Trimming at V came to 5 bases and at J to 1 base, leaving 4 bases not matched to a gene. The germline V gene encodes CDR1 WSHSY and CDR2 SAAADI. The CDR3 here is CASSRDRRNTEAFF. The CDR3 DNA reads TGCGCCAGCAGTAGGGACAGACGGAACACTGAAGCTTTCTTT.

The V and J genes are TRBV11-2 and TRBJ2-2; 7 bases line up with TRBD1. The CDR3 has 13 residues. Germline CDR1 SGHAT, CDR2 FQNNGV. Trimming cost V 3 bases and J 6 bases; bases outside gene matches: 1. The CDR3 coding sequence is TGTGCCAGCAGCTTGACAGGGTCCGGGGAGCTGTTTTTT. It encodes CASSLTGSGELFF.

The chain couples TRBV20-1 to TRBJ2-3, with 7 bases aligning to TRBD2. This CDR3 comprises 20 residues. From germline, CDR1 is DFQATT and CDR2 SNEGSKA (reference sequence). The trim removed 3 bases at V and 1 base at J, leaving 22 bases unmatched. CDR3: CSASRPGLVGGPTGTDTQYF. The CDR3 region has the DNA TGCAGTGCTAGTCGCCCCGGACTAGTGGGAGGGCCGACTGGCACAGATACGCAGTATTTT.

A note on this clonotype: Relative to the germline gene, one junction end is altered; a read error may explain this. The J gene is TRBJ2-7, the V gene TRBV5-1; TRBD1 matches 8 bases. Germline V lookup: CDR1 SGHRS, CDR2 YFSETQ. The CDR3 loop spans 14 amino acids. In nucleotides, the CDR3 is TGCGCCAGCAGATTCGCAGGGGGCCCATACGAGCAATACTTC. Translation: CASRFAGGPYEQYF.

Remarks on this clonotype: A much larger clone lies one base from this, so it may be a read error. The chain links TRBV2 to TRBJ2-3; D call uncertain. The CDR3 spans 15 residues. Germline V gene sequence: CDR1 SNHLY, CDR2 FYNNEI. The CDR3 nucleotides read TGTGCCAGCAGTTATGACTCGGTCAGCACAGATAAGCAGTATTTT. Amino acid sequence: CASSYDSVSTDKQYF.

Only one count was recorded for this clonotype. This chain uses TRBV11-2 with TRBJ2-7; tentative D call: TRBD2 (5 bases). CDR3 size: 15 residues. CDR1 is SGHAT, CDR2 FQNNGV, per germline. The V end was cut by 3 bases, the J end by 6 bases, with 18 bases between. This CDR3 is CASSFSSISLSEQYF. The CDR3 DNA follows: TGTGCCAGCAGCTTCTCTAGCATATCACTATCCGAGCAGTACTTC.

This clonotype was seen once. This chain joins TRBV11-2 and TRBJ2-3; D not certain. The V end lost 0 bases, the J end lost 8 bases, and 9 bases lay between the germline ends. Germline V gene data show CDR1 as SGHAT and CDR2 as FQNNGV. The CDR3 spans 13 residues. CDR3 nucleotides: TGTGCCAGCAGCTTAGAGCCCCCCGGTACGCAGTATTTT. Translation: CASSLEPPGTQYF.

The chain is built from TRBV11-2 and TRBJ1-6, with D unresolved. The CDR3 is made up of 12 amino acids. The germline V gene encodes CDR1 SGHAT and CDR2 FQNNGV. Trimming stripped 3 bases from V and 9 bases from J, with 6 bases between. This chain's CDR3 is CASSFNGSPLHF. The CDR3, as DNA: TGTGCCAGCAGCTTTAATGGTTCACCCCTCCACTTT.

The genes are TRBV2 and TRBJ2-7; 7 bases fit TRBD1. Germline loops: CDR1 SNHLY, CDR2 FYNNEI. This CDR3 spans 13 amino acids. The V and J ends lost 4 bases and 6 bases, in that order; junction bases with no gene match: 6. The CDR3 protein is CASSGQGLAEQYF. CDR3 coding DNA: TGTGCCAGCAGTGGACAGGGTTTGGCCGAGCAGTACTTC.

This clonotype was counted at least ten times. For the CDR3, the DNA is TGTGCCACCAGCCCGGGGGGCGGTTCGCCCCAGCATTTT. As protein: CATSPGGGSPQHF. The V gene is TRBV24-1, the J gene TRBJ1-5; a possible D gene is TRBD1 (6 bases). V was clipped by 7 bases and J by 9 bases, with 15 bases between them. In germline, CDR1 is KGHDR, CDR2 SFDVKD. CDR3 length: 13 residues.

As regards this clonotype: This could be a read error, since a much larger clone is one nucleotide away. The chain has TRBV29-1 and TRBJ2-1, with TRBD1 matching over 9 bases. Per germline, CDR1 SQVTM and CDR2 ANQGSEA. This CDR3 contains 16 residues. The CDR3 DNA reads TGCAGCGGTGAAGACCCGGACAGGGGAACCTACAATGAGCAGTTCTTC. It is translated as CSGEDPDRGTYNEQFF.

The CDR3 reads CASSLVGTSGRAVYEQYF. Here the CDR3 DNA reads TGCGCCAGCAGCTTGGTCGGGACTAGCGGGAGGGCTGTCTACGAGCAGTACTTC. The chain uses TRBV5-1 and TRBJ2-7; 16 bases map to TRBD2. The CDR3 is 18 residues long. CDR1 is SGHRS, CDR2 YFSETQ, per germline. V dropped 0 bases and J dropped 3; count of bases not matched to a gene: 6.

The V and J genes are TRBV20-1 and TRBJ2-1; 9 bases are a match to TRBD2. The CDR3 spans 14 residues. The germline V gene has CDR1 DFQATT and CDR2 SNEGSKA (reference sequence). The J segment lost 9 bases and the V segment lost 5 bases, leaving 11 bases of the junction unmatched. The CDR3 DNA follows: TGCAGTGCTGGGGTTGGGACTAGCCGGGGTGAGCAGTTCTTC. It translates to CSAGVGTSRGEQFF.

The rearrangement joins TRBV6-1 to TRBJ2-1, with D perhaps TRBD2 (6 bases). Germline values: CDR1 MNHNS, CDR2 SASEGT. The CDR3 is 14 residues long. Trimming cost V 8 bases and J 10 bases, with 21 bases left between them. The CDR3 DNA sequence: TGTGCCAGCTCCTCTTCGGGGGAGGCCTACGAGCAGTTCTTC. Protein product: CASSSSGEAYEQFF.

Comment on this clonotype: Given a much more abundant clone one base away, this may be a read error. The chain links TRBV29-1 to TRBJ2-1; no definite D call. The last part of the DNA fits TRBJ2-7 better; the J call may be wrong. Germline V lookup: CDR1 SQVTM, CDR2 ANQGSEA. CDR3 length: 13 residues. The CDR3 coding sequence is TGCAGCGTTGAAGATCCTTCGGCCAGTGAGCAGTACTTC. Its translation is CSVEDPSASEQYF.

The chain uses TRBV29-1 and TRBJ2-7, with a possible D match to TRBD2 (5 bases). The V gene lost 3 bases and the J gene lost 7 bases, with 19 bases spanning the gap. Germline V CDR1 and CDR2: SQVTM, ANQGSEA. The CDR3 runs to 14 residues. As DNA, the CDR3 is TGCAGCGTTGATAGTATGGCAGCCACGGGGGAGCAGTACTTC. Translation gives CSVDSMAATGEQYF.

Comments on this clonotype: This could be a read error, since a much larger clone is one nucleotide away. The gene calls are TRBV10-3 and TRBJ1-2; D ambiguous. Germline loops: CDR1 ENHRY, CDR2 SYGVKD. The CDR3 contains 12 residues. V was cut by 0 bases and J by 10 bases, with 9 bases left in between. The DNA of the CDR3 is TGTGCCATCAGTGAGTCGATACTCTACTACACCTTC. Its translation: CAISESILYYTF.

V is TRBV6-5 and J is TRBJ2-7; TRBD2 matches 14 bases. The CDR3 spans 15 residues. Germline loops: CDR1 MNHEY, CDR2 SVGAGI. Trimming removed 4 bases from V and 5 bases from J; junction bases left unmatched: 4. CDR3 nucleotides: TGTGCCAGCAGTTCGGGACTAGCGGGAGTCCACGAGCAGTACTTC. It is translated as CASSSGLAGVHEQYF.

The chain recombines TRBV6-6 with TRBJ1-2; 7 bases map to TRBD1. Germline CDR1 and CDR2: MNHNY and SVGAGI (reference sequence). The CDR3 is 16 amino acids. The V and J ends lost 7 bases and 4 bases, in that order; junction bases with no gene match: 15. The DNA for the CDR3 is TGTGCCAGCACCCTATTCGGACAGGCCGCCGGCTATGGCTACACCTTC. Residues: CASTLFGQAAGYGYTF.

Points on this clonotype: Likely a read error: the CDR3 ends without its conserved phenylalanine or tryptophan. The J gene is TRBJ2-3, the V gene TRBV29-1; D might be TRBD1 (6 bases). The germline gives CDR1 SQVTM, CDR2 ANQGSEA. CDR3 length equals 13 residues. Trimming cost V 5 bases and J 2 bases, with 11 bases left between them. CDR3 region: CSVSWTATDTQYL. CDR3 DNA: TGCAGCGTTTCCTGGACAGCCACAGATACGCAGTATCTT.